The rows below give T cell receptor beta chains drawn from one sample of a study of T cell responses to AZD1222 COVID-19 vaccine. Sequencing was performed with immunoSEQ multiplex PCR; in TCRdb, only in-frame clones are kept and a portion is missing. Of 90,000 to 120,000 clones in the sample, about 86% were seen once. The sequencing used peripheral blood, collected on day 0 of AZD1222 vaccination. These receptors were collected from an adult in good health. Both conserved end residues are part of each CDR3. The order of the fields is clone size, J gene, D gene, V gene, CDR3 protein, CDR3 DNA. D genes are given only for firm matches. Size tells how often a clone was seen (once, few, many) or the class of an expanded clone, and some rows leave it out.

abundance: -; j_gene: TRBJ1-3; d_gene: TRBD1; v_gene: TRBV19; CDR3aa: CASTFRVGGISGNTIYF; CDR3nt: TGTGCCAGTACCTTCCGGGTAGGGGGCATCTCTGGAAACACCATATATTTT
abundance: -; j_gene: TRBJ2-5; d_gene: TRBD2; v_gene: TRBV7-9; CDR3aa: CASSFWRGTSGGQETQYF; CDR3nt: TGTGCCAGCAGCTTTTGGCGGGGGACTAGCGGGGGACAAGAGACCCAGTACTTC
abundance: -; j_gene: TRBJ1-6; d_gene: -; v_gene: TRBV4-2; CDR3aa: CASSQERGIYNSPLHF; CDR3nt: TGTGCCAGCAGCCAAGAGAGGGGCATCTATAATTCACCCCTCCACTTT
abundance: -; j_gene: TRBJ1-5; d_gene: -; v_gene: TRBV7-8; CDR3aa: CASSLAGNNQPQHF; CDR3nt: TGTGCCAGCAGCTTAGCAGGCAACAATCAGCCCCAGCATTTT
abundance: -; j_gene: TRBJ1-5; d_gene: TRBD1; v_gene: TRBV6-1; CDR3aa: CASSEVATGPRGAQHF; CDR3nt: TGTGCCAGCAGTGAAGTCGCGACAGGGCCCCGTGGGGCCCAGCATTTT
abundance: -; j_gene: TRBJ1-6; d_gene: TRBD1; v_gene: TRBV5-1; CDR3aa: CASSLQGVAENSPLHF; CDR3nt: TGCGCCAGCAGCTTGCAGGGGGTAGCGGAAAATTCACCCCTCCACTTT
abundance: -; j_gene: TRBJ1-5; d_gene: -; v_gene: TRBV7-8; CDR3aa: CASSLGISNSNQPQHF; CDR3nt: TGTGCCAGCAGCTTAGGGATTTCAAATAGCAATCAGCCCCAGCATTTT
abundance: -; j_gene: TRBJ1-3; d_gene: -; v_gene: TRBV11-2; CDR3aa: CASSPDGISGNTIYF; CDR3nt: TGTGCCAGCAGCCCCGACGGCATCTCTGGAAACACCATATATTTT
abundance: -; j_gene: TRBJ1-2; d_gene: -; v_gene: TRBV3-1/TRBV3-2; CDR3aa: CASSQNRESGYTF; CDR3nt: TGTGCCAGCAGCCAAAACAGGGAGTCTGGCTACACCTTC
abundance: -; j_gene: TRBJ1-5; d_gene: TRBD1; v_gene: TRBV19; CDR3aa: CASKRGGRSNQPQHF; CDR3nt: TGTGCCAGTAAAAGAGGGGGCCGTAGCAATCAGCCCCAGCATTTT
abundance: -; j_gene: TRBJ1-5; d_gene: -; v_gene: TRBV7-9; CDR3aa: CASSLVNQPQHF; CDR3nt: TGTGCCAGCAGCTTGGTTAATCAGCCCCAGCATTTT
abundance: -; j_gene: TRBJ1-4; d_gene: -; v_gene: TRBV19; CDR3aa: CASSPGTNEKLFF; CDR3nt: TGTGCCAGTTCTCCCGGGACTAATGAAAAACTGTTTTTT
abundance: -; j_gene: TRBJ2-5; d_gene: TRBD1; v_gene: TRBV15; CDR3aa: CATSRWTGGRETQYF; CDR3nt: TGTGCCACCAGCAGGTGGACAGGGGGAAGGGAGACCCAGTACTTC
abundance: -; j_gene: TRBJ1-2; d_gene: -; v_gene: TRBV19; CDR3aa: CASSIKGFTRAPRDYGYTF; CDR3nt: TGTGCCAGTAGTATCAAAGGGTTTACCCGGGCCCCAAGGGACTATGGCTACACCTTC
abundance: -; j_gene: TRBJ1-1; d_gene: -; v_gene: TRBV7-2; CDR3aa: CASSPHRVNTEAFF; CDR3nt: TGTGCCAGCAGTCCCCACAGGGTCAATACTGAAGCTTTCTTT
abundance: -; j_gene: TRBJ1-2; d_gene: -; v_gene: TRBV10-2; CDR3aa: CASSRAGEGYTF; CDR3nt: TGCGCCAGCTCCCGTGCAGGGGAGGGCTACACCTTC
abundance: few; j_gene: TRBJ1-3; d_gene: -; v_gene: TRBV6-5; CDR3aa: CASSYSGRANTIYF; CDR3nt: TGTGCCAGCAGTTACTCCGGCAGGGCCAACACCATATATTTT
abundance: few; j_gene: TRBJ1-6; d_gene: -; v_gene: TRBV15; CDR3aa: CATKVGEGSPLHF; CDR3nt: TGTGCCACCAAGGTTGGAGAGGGTTCACCCCTCCACTTT
abundance: -; j_gene: TRBJ1-5; d_gene: -; v_gene: TRBV11-3; CDR3aa: CASTLKGRQHYSNQPQHF; CDR3nt: TGTGCCAGCACCTTAAAAGGACGCCAACACTATAGCAATCAGCCCCAGCATTTT
abundance: once; j_gene: TRBJ1-4; d_gene: -; v_gene: TRBV18; CDR3aa: CASSADSLREKLFF; CDR3nt: TGTGCCAGCTCGGCAGACTCCCTCCGGGAAAAACTGTTTTTT
abundance: -; j_gene: TRBJ1-2; d_gene: -; v_gene: TRBV5-1; CDR3aa: CASRASMGGYGYTF; CDR3nt: TGCGCCAGCAGGGCCTCCATGGGGGGTTATGGCTACACCTTC
abundance: -; j_gene: TRBJ2-1; d_gene: TRBD2; v_gene: TRBV7-2; CDR3aa: CASSLSVGGGNEQFF; CDR3nt: TGTGCCAGCAGCTTATCTGTTGGCGGGGGAAATGAGCAGTTCTTC
abundance: -; j_gene: TRBJ1-4; d_gene: -; v_gene: TRBV7-6; CDR3aa: CASSRLAGGGEKLFF; CDR3nt: TGTGCCAGCAGCCGCTTAGCGGGCGGGGGGGAAAAACTGTTTTTT
abundance: -; j_gene: TRBJ1-2; d_gene: TRBD1; v_gene: TRBV5-5; CDR3aa: CASSFWTGGNYGYTF; CDR3nt: TGTGCCAGCAGCTTTTGGACAGGGGGTAACTATGGCTACACCTTC
abundance: -; j_gene: TRBJ1-1; d_gene: -; v_gene: TRBV6-5; CDR3aa: CASINTLNTEAFF; CDR3nt: TGTGCCAGCATTAATACGTTGAACACTGAAGCTTTCTTT
abundance: -; j_gene: TRBJ2-3; d_gene: -; v_gene: TRBV29-1; CDR3aa: CSVEGTDTQYF; CDR3nt: TGCAGCGTTGAAGGGACAGATACGCAGTATTTT
abundance: once; j_gene: TRBJ1-5; d_gene: -; v_gene: TRBV21-1; CDR3aa: CASSKWPQGVQNSNQPQHF; CDR3nt: TGTGCCAGCAGCAAATGGCCCCAGGGCGTCCAGAATAGCAATCAGCCCCAGCATTTT
abundance: -; j_gene: TRBJ1-2; d_gene: -; v_gene: TRBV28; CDR3aa: CASRQAGGGYGYTF; CDR3nt: TGTGCCAGCAGACAGGCGGGGGGCGGCTATGGCTACACCTTC
abundance: -; j_gene: TRBJ1-2; d_gene: -; v_gene: TRBV4-3; CDR3aa: CASSQVLRDGGYTF; CDR3nt: TGCGCCAGCAGCCAAGTTTTGAGGGACGGTGGCTACACCTTC
abundance: -; j_gene: TRBJ1-5; d_gene: TRBD1; v_gene: TRBV7-9; CDR3aa: CASSRQGSAQPQHF; CDR3nt: TGTGCCAGCAGCCGACAGGGAAGCGCTCAGCCCCAGCATTTT
abundance: -; j_gene: TRBJ1-1; d_gene: -; v_gene: TRBV7-8; CDR3aa: CASSLTGNTEAFF; CDR3nt: TGTGCCAGCAGCCTGACAGGTAACACTGAAGCTTTCTTT
abundance: -; j_gene: TRBJ2-4; d_gene: -; v_gene: TRBV3-1/TRBV3-2; CDR3aa: CASSSYRAGAKNIQYF; CDR3nt: TGTGCCAGCAGCTCCTACAGGGCGGGAGCCAAAAACATTCAGTACTTC
abundance: -; j_gene: TRBJ1-2; d_gene: -; v_gene: TRBV6-6; CDR3aa: CASTQEGLGGYTF; CDR3nt: TGTGCCAGCACCCAGGAGGGGCTGGGCGGCTACACCTTC
abundance: -; j_gene: TRBJ2-7; d_gene: -; v_gene: TRBV19; CDR3aa: CASSTLVPHYEQYF; CDR3nt: TGTGCCAGTAGTACCTTGGTCCCTCACTACGAGCAGTACTTC
abundance: -; j_gene: TRBJ2-6; d_gene: -; v_gene: TRBV18; CDR3aa: CASSPKGKYAGANVLTF; CDR3nt: TGTGCCAGCTCACCAAAAGGGAAGTACGCTGGGGCCAACGTCCTGACTTTC
abundance: -; j_gene: TRBJ1-1; d_gene: -; v_gene: TRBV7-3; CDR3aa: CASSLTRTYRDWVGNTEAFF; CDR3nt: TGTGCCAGCAGCTTAACGAGGACCTACAGGGACTGGGTTGGGAACACTGAAGCTTTCTTT
abundance: -; j_gene: TRBJ1-3; d_gene: TRBD1; v_gene: TRBV19; CDR3aa: CASTRDSGSGNTIYF; CDR3nt: TGTGCCAGTACCCGGGACAGCGGCTCTGGAAACACCATATATTTT